What follows are 28 T cell receptor beta chains derived from one specimen sequenced in a study of T-cell reconstitution after alpha-beta-depleted transplantation in children. Preparing the TCRbeta library involved the use of unique molecular identifiers. MiXCR was run by TCRdb on the PCR reads, yielding one entry per CDR3 protein. The sample has 400,000 to 450,000 distinct CDR3 sequences; 43% are singletons. The source material was PBMCs, sampled before TCRalphabeta/CD19-depleted stem cell transplant. These TCRs come from a girl aged 2-9 years with aplastic anemia, due to receive a stem cell transplant.

The chain uses TRBV30 and TRBJ2-5; TRBD1 matches at 8 bases. CDR1 is GTSNPN and CDR2 is SVGIG in the germline V gene (reference sequence). There are 13 residues in the CDR3. The V gene end was trimmed by 6 bases and the J gene end by 9 bases; junction bases not matched to a gene: 12. The CDR3 loop is CACFGQGLGAQYF. CDR3 bases: TGTGCCTGCTTCGGACAGGGCCTGGGGGCCCAGTACTTC.

The V call is TRBV20-1, the J call TRBJ1-2; TRBD1 matches 7 bases. This CDR3 has 14 amino acids. The germline V gene encodes CDR1 DFQATT and CDR2 SNEGSKA (reference sequence). The V segment lost 4 bases and the J segment 8 bases; nucleotides outside the gene matches: 13. The CDR3 region is CSATKPIRGEGYTF. The CDR3 nucleotides are TGCAGTGCTACCAAACCTATCAGGGGGGAGGGCTACACCTTC.

This chain connects TRBV5-7 to TRBJ2-3; 12 bases line up with TRBD2. TRBV5-7 is treated as an ORF (open reading frame) with a function not yet certain. The trim removed 3 bases at V and 8 bases at J, leaving 10 bases unmatched. The CDR3 has 16 amino acids. CDR3 nucleotide sequence: TGTGCCAGCAGCTGGGGGACTAGCGGGCGTTATGGTACGCAGTATTTT. Encoded protein: CASSWGTSGRYGTQYF.

This clonotype was observed at least ten times. The rearrangement uses TRBV5-1 and TRBJ2-2; D uncertain. The CDR3 has 12 residues. Germline V lookup: CDR1 SGHRS, CDR2 YFSETQ. Trimming pared 7 bases from V and 3 bases from J, leaving 7 bases between. The CDR3 DNA is TGCGCCAGCGCCCCTCACACCGGGGAGCTGTTTTTT. This sequence encodes CASAPHTGELFF.

CDR3 sequence reads: CASSQLVLHF. CDR3 nucleotide sequence: TGCGCCAGCAGTCAATTGGTCCTCCACTTT. The rearrangement joins TRBV23-1 to TRBJ1-6; no reliable D call. TRBV23-1 is classed as an ORF, of uncertain function. The CDR3 is 10 amino acids. Between the trimmed V and J ends, which lost 1 base and 15 bases, there was a span of 4 bases.

J is TRBJ2-1 and V is TRBV9; 10 nucleotides agree with TRBD2. The J segment lost 6 bases and the V segment lost 6 bases, leaving 12 bases of the junction unmatched. CDR1 is SGDLS, CDR2 YYNGEE, per germline. The CDR3 has 16 residues. The CDR3 DNA reads TGTGCCAGCACCCTAAAAGGGACTAGCGCGTCCAATGAGCAGTTCTTC. Its translation is CASTLKGTSASNEQFF.

In the case of this clonotype: A much larger clone differs from this one at a single base, so this may be a read error. The V and J genes are TRBV12-1 and TRBJ2-1. TRBV12-1 represents a pseudogene. The CDR3 has 12 amino acids. This chain's CDR3 is CASSFRYNEQFF. DNA for the CDR3: TGTGCCAGCAGCTTTAGGTACAATGAGCAGTTCTTC.

V and J are TRBV10-3 and TRBJ1-3, with D perhaps TRBD1 (5 bases). V gave up 5 bases and J gave up 0 bases, with 17 bases separating them. CDR1 is ENHRY and CDR2 is SYGVKD in the germline V gene. The CDR3 spans 17 residues. CDR3 region: CAISTSGTLISGNTIYF. The CDR3 nucleotides are TGTGCCATCAGTACCTCCGGGACCCTGATCTCTGGAAACACCATATATTTT.

The chain combines TRBV18 with TRBJ2-5; D gene uncertain. Trimming cost V 3 bases and J 0 bases, with 17 bases left between them. The CDR3 has 17 residues. Germline CDR1 KGHSH, CDR2 LQKENI. In nucleotides, the CDR3 is TGTGCCAGCTCACCGAACATCGAAGAGCGTAACCAAGAGACCCAGTACTTC. Its protein product is CASSPNIEERNQETQYF.

This chain links TRBV5-1 with TRBJ2-2; 8 positions match TRBD1. Germline-derived CDR1 and CDR2 are SGHRS and YFSETQ. The CDR3 totals 17 residues. Trimming cost V 7 bases and J 7 bases; bases outside gene matches: 18. The CDR3 bases are TGCGCCAGCCGACTCACCCCGGGACAGGAATTATACGGGGAGCTGTTTTTT. Its translation is CASRLTPGQELYGELFF.

The chain employs TRBV5-1 and TRBJ2-7; D gene uncertain. The germline V gene has CDR1 SGHRS and CDR2 YFSETQ. This CDR3 region has 14 residues. V dropped 4 bases and J dropped 2 bases, with 13 bases sitting between them. The CDR3 DNA reads as TGCGCCAGCAGCAAAAGGACGGATACCTACGAGCAGTACTTC. Its translation is CASSKRTDTYEQYF.

The chain employs TRBV5-1 and TRBJ2-1; TRBD2 agrees at 9 bases. The J segment lost 8 bases and the V segment lost 4 bases, leaving 7 bases of the junction unmatched. The V gene's germline CDR1 is SGHRS and CDR2 YFSETQ. The length of the CDR3 is 14 residues. The CDR3 DNA sequence: TGCGCCAGCAGCACGGGACTAGCAAGCGATGAGCAGTTCTTC. This translates into CASSTGLASDEQFF. Drawing the rest from reference TRBV5-1 and TRBJ2-1, the complete variable domain is KAGVTQTPRYLIKTRGQQVTLSCSPISGHRSVSWYQQTPGQGLQFLFEYFSETQRNKGNFPGRFSGRQFSNSRSEMNVSTLELGDSALYLCASSTGLASDEQFFGPGTRLTVL.

Ten or more counts support this clonotype. V is TRBV7-9 and J is TRBJ1-5; D is unresolved. Germline CDR1 reads SEHNR; CDR2 reads FQNEAQ (reference sequence). Trimming cost V 4 bases and J 2 bases, with 6 bases left between them. The CDR3 is 13 residues long. The CDR3 coding sequence is TGTGCCAGCAGCTCCGGCGGCAATCAGCCCCAGCATTTT. Its translation is CASSSGGNQPQHF.

About this clonotype: The junction and the germline gene differ at one end; a read error may be behind it. The chain links TRBV12-3 or TRBV12-4 to TRBJ1-5; TRBD1 is a possible D gene (5 bases). The CDR3 spans 15 residues. CDR3 residues: CASSLSGRLNQPQPF. The CDR3 DNA reads TGTGCCAGCAGTTTATCGGGACGCCTCAATCAGCCCCAGCCTTTT.

This clonotype was picked up many times. The chain couples TRBV7-2 to TRBJ2-1; possibly TRBD2 for D (5 bases). The CDR3 length is 15 residues. V lost 6 bases and J lost 0, with 12 bases in between. Germline V gene data show CDR1 as SGHTA and CDR2 as FQGNSA. CDR3 protein: CASSFSVSSYNEQFF. CDR3 nucleotides: TGTGCCAGCAGTTTTAGCGTTAGCTCCTACAATGAGCAGTTCTTC.

This clonotype appeared a single time. The rearrangement uses TRBV5-1 and TRBJ2-1; D not certain. Germline CDR1 is SGHRS and CDR2 is YFSETQ. V lost 1 base, J lost 0 bases, and 5 bases lay in between. This CDR3 has 14 amino acids. CDR3 bases: TGCGCCAGCAGCTTGATATACTCCTACAATGAGCAGTTCTTC. It translates to CASSLIYSYNEQFF.

This clonotype was counted a single time. J is TRBJ2-2 and V is TRBV12-5, with TRBD1 as a possible D gene (5 bases). V lost 10 bases and J lost 2, with 20 bases in between. Germline-derived CDR1 and CDR2 are LGHNT and FRNRAP. The CDR3 spans 16 residues. The CDR3 is CATEPPTVQNTGELFF. In nucleotides, the CDR3 is TGTGCTACCGAACCCCCGACAGTACAAAACACCGGGGAGCTGTTTTTT. The full variable domain, with the rest looked up from reference TRBV12-5 and TRBJ2-2, is DARVTQTPRHKVTEMGQEVTMRCQPILGHNTVFWYRQTMMQGLELLAYFRNRAPLDDSGMPKDRFSAEMPDATLATLKIQPSEPRDSAVYFCATEPPTVQNTGELFFGEGSRLTVL.

The gene calls are TRBV5-1 and TRBJ1-2; 7 bases are shared with TRBD1. The germline V gene encodes CDR1 SGHRS and CDR2 YFSETQ. Unmatched junction bases numbered 4, after V lost 5 bases and J lost 3 bases. The CDR3 covers 13 residues. The CDR3 protein is CASSTGADYGYTF. In DNA, the CDR3 is TGCGCCAGCAGTACAGGGGCTGACTATGGCTACACCTTC.

The genes are TRBV20-1 and TRBJ2-7; 7 nucleotides agree with TRBD2. Germline V gene sequence: CDR1 DFQATT, CDR2 SNEGSKA (reference sequence). The CDR3 is 13 residues long. After removal of 3 bases from V and 0 bases from J, the junction contained 2 bases not matched to a gene. CDR3 amino acids: CSARGLNSYEQYF. The CDR3 nucleotides are TGCAGTGCTAGGGGACTAAACTCCTACGAGCAGTACTTC.

This clonotype was seen repeatedly, ten times or more. The V gene is TRBV5-1, the J gene TRBJ2-1; 11 positions match TRBD1. The CDR3 spans 15 residues. CDR1 is SGHRS, CDR2 YFSETQ, per germline. The J segment lost 4 bases and the V segment lost 0 bases, leaving 0 bases of the junction unmatched. This chain's CDR3 is CASSLGDRGYNEQFF. For the CDR3, the DNA is TGCGCCAGCAGCTTGGGGGACAGGGGGTACAATGAGCAGTTCTTC.

The chain combines TRBV20-1 with TRBJ2-2; 9 nucleotides align to TRBD2. CDR3 length: 16 amino acids. Germline CDR1 is DFQATT and CDR2 is SNEGSKA (reference sequence). V trimming: 2 bases; J trimming: 3 bases; junction bases outside the gene matches: 7. In DNA, the CDR3 is TGCAGTGCTAGATCCCCCCTAGCGGGGTACACCGGGGAGCTGTTTTTT. Translated: CSARSPLAGYTGELFF.

The chain uses TRBV20-1 and TRBJ2-5, with D possibly matching TRBD2 (6 bases). Germline V lookup: CDR1 DFQATT, CDR2 SNEGSKA (reference sequence). The CDR3 runs 13 residues. Trimming removed 6 bases from V and 5 bases from J, with 16 bases in between. CDR3 in DNA: TGCAGTGCCCCACGCGGGATGGGGGAGACCCAGTACTTC. It yields the protein CSAPRGMGETQYF.

V usage is TRBV15 and J usage is TRBJ2-1; 8 bases map to TRBD2. The CDR3 loop spans 16 amino acids. Germline loops: CDR1 LNHNV, CDR2 YYDKDF (reference sequence). Germline trimming cut 4 bases from V and 3 bases from J; bases unmatched to any gene: 8. The CDR3 region is CATSIRTAGGYNEQFF. In DNA, the CDR3 is TGTGCCACCAGCATCAGGACCGCGGGGGGCTACAATGAGCAGTTCTTC.

The rearrangement joins TRBV5-1 to TRBJ2-7; D call uncertain. The germline CDR1 and CDR2 sequences are SGHRS and YFSETQ. This CDR3 has 14 residues. Trimming took 0 bases from V and 4 from J, leaving 11 bases between them. The chain's CDR3 is CASSLGLQRYEQYF. The CDR3 DNA reads as TGCGCCAGCAGCTTGGGGCTTCAGAGATACGAGCAGTACTTC.

This clonotype was counted between two and nine times. The rearrangement joins TRBV4-1 to TRBJ2-3, with TRBD2 matching over 7 bases. The CDR3 sequence is 17 residues long. Germline CDR1 MGHRA, CDR2 YSYEKL. The J segment lost 2 bases and the V segment lost 2 bases, leaving 10 bases of the junction unmatched. The CDR3 DNA is TGCGCCAGCAGCCAAAGGATGTCTAGCGGCTCCACAGATACGCAGTATTTT. As protein: CASSQRMSSGSTDTQYF.

The chain uses TRBV7-8 and TRBJ1-1; TRBD1 is a possible D gene (5 bases). Deletions cut 5 bases from V and 5 bases from J, with 15 bases between. CDR1 is SGHVS, CDR2 FQNEAQ, per germline. The CDR3 spans 14 residues. CDR3 nucleotide sequence: TGTGCCAGCAGCCCACAGCCAGGGATAACTGAAGCTTTCTTT. This gives the protein CASSPQPGITEAFF.

Many counts were recorded for this clonotype. The genes are TRBV5-1 and TRBJ2-1; D remains unclear. V gave up 0 bases and J gave up 6 bases, with 16 bases separating them. CDR1 SGHRS and CDR2 YFSETQ come from the germline V gene. The length of the CDR3 is 16 residues. The CDR3 reads CASSLVSQPQGNEQFF. The CDR3 DNA reads as TGCGCCAGCAGCTTGGTGTCGCAGCCTCAAGGCAATGAGCAGTTCTTC.

This clonotype has ten or more counts. The CDR3, as DNA: TGCGCCAGCAGCCAACTAGCGGGAGTGACCTACGAGCAGTACTTC. It encodes CASSQLAGVTYEQYF. The chain links TRBV4-3 to TRBJ2-7; 10 bases align to TRBD2. This CDR3 has 15 amino acids. Germline V gene sequence: CDR1 LGHNA, CDR2 YSLEER. J gave up 2 bases and V 2 bases, and 3 bases lay outside the gene matches.